These T cell receptor beta chains were read from a single sample in a study of blood T cell repertoires in COVID-19. The table came from immunoSEQ multiplex PCR; TCRdb's copy has only in-frame clones and leaves some out. In the table there are about 190,000 clones, roughly three quarters of which are singletons. The sequenced sample consisted of peripheral blood. The receptor set was obtained from a woman older than 75 with COVID-19, enrolled during active disease. CDR3s include the opening cysteine and the closing phenylalanine or tryptophan. Fields, in order: J gene, clone size, V gene, D gene, CDR3 protein, CDR3 DNA. The D gene is left open where the match is weak. Expanded clones are given a class, and other clones once, few, many or no size at all.

TRBJ2-1 . TRBV2 TRBD2 CASSAGTSAYNEQFF TGTGCCAGCAGTGCCGGGACTAGCGCCTACAATGAGCAGTTCTTC
TRBJ1-2 . TRBV5-8 . CASSLQGIYGYTF TGTGCCAGCAGCTTACAGGGAATCTATGGCTACACCTTC
TRBJ2-7 . TRBV11-2 . CASSPTSLNSYEQYF TGTGCCAGCAGCCCTACTAGCCTGAACTCCTACGAGCAGTACTTC
TRBJ2-3 . TRBV5-1 . CASSPFGLITDTQYF TGCGCCAGCAGCCCCTTCGGACTTATCACAGATACGCAGTATTTT
TRBJ1-1 . TRBV2 . CASSGTLNTEAFF TGTGCCAGCAGTGGGACACTGAACACTGAAGCTTTCTTT
TRBJ1-4 . TRBV5-1 TRBD1 CASSSEPGQGAREKLFF TGCGCCAGCAGCTCGGAACCAGGACAGGGGGCGCGAGAAAAACTGTTTTTT
TRBJ2-7 once TRBV5-5 . CASSSQLSGVYEQYF TGTGCCAGCAGCTCGCAACTGTCAGGGGTATACGAGCAGTACTTC
TRBJ2-2 . TRBV11-2 . CASSPPLSTGELFF TGTGCCAGCAGCCCCCCCCTAAGTACCGGGGAGCTGTTTTTT
TRBJ2-3 . TRBV7-2 TRBD2 CASSLARSSGRLNTQYF TGTGCCAGCAGCTTAGCTCGGTCTAGCGGGAGACTCAATACGCAGTATTTT
TRBJ2-7 . TRBV7-2 TRBD1 CASSPTGYEQYF TGTGCCAGCAGCCCGACAGGGTACGAGCAGTACTTC
TRBJ2-3 . TRBV2 . CASSSGATDTQYF TGTGCCAGCAGTTCTGGGGCTACAGATACGCAGTATTTT
TRBJ1-5 few TRBV9 . CASSDGWPQHF TGTGCCAGCAGCGATGGCTGGCCCCAGCATTTT
TRBJ1-6 . TRBV6-1 TRBD1 CASSSTGDNSPLHF TGTGCCAGCAGTTCAACAGGGGATAATTCACCCCTCCACTTT
TRBJ1-1 . TRBV29-1 . CSVGTGSTEAFF TGCAGCGTGGGTACAGGGTCCACTGAAGCTTTCTTT
TRBJ2-1 . TRBV6-2/TRBV6-3 . CASSTPRGASYNEQFF TGTGCCAGCAGTACCCCCCGGGGGGCCTCCTACAATGAGCAGTTCTTC
TRBJ1-1 . TRBV3-1/TRBV3-2 . CASSQAGRNTEAFF TGTGCCAGCAGCCAAGCTGGGAGGAACACTGAAGCTTTCTTT
TRBJ1-1 few TRBV30 TRBD1 CAWGTGLDEAFF TGTGCCTGGGGGACAGGCCTCGATGAAGCTTTCTTT
TRBJ1-2 . TRBV7-9 TRBD1 CASSDSARDRTHGYTF TGTGCCAGCAGCGACTCAGCCCGGGACAGGACGCATGGCTACACCTTC
TRBJ2-3 once TRBV6-2/TRBV6-3 . CASSAIGDTQYF TGTGCCAGCAGCGCTATTGGAGATACGCAGTATTTT
TRBJ1-4 . TRBV4-2 TRBD1 CASSQATGATNEKLFF TGTGCCAGCAGCCAAGCAACAGGGGCGACTAATGAAAAACTGTTTTTT
TRBJ2-1 . TRBV7-9 . CASRGNYEQFF TGTGCCAGTCGGGGGAACTATGAGCAGTTCTTC
TRBJ2-7 few TRBV3-1/TRBV3-2 . CASSPTSRGYEQYF TGTGCCAGCAGCCCGACGTCAAGGGGCTACGAGCAGTACTTC
TRBJ2-1 . TRBV24-1 TRBD2 CATSTAGGYNEQFF TGTGCCACCAGTACAGCGGGAGGGTACAATGAGCAGTTCTTC
TRBJ1-2 . TRBV11-2 TRBD1 CASSNLIQGAMGYTF TGTGCCAGCAGCAACCTGATACAGGGGGCGATGGGCTACACCTTC